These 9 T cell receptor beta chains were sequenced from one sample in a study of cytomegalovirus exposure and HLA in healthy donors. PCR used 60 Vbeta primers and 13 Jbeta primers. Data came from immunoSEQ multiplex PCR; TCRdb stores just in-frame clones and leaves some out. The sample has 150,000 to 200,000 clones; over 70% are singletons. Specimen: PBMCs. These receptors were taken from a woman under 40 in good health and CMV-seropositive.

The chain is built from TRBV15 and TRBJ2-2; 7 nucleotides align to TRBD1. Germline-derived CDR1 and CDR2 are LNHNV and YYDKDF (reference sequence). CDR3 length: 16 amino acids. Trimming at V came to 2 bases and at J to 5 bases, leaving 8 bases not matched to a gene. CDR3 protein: CATSRPGQLNTGELFF. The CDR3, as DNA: TGTGCCACCAGCAGACCGGGACAGCTGAATACCGGGGAGCTGTTTTTT. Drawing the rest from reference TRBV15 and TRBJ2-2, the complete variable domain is DAMVIQNPRYQVTQFGKPVTLSCSQTLNHNVMYWYQQKSSQAPKLLFHYYDKDFNNEADTPDNFQSRRPNTSFCFLDIRSPGLGDTAMYLCATSRPGQLNTGELFFGEGSRLTVL.

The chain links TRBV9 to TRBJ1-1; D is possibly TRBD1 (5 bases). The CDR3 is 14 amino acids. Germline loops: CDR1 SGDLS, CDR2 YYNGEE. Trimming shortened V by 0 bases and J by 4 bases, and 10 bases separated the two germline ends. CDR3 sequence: CASSVVGGSTEAFF. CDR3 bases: TGTGCCAGCAGCGTAGTTGGGGGGAGCACTGAAGCTTTCTTT.

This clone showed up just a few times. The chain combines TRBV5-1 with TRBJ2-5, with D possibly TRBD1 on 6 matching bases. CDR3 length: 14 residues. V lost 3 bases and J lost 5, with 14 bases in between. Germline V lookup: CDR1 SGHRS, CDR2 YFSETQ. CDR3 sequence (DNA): TGCGCCAGCAGCTGGGATACAGGGTCCGAGACCCAGTACTTC. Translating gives CASSWDTGSETQYF.

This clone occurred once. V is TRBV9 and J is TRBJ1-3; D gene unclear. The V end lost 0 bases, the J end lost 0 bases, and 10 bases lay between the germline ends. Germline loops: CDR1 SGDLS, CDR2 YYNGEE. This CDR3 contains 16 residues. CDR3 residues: CASSVVAGSSGNTIYF. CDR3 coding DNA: TGTGCCAGCAGCGTAGTGGCGGGGAGCTCTGGAAACACCATATATTTT. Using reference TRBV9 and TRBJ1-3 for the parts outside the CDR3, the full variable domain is DSGVTQTPKHLITATGQRVTLRCSPRSGDLSVYWYQQSLDQGLQFLIQYYNGEERAKGNILERFSAQQFPDLHSELNLSSLELGDSALYFCASSVVAGSSGNTIYFGEGSWLTVV.

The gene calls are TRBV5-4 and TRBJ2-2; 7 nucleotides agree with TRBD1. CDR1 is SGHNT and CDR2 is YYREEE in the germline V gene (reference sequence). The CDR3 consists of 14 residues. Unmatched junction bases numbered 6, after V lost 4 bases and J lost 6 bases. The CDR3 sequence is CASSEQGPPGELFF. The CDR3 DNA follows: TGTGCCAGCAGCGAACAGGGGCCTCCCGGGGAGCTGTTTTTT. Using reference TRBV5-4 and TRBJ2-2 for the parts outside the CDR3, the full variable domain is ETGVTQSPTHLIKTRGQQVTLRCSSQSGHNTVSWYQQALGQGPQFIFQYYREEENGRGNFPPRFSGLQFPNYSSELNVNALELDDSALYLCASSEQGPPGELFFGEGSRLTVL.

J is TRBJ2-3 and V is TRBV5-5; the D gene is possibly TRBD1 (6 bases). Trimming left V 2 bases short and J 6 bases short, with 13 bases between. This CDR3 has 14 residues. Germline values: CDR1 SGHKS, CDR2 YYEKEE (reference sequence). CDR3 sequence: CASSFRDNEDTQYF. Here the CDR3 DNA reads TGTGCCAGCAGCTTCCGGGACAACGAGGATACGCAGTATTTT.

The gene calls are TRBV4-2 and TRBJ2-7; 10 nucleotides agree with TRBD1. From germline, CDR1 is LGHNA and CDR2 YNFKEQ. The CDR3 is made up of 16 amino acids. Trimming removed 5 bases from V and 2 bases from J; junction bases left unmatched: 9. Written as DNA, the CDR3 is TGTGCCAGCAGCTCTCGGACAGGGGGAAGCACCTACGAGCAGTACTTC. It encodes CASSSRTGGSTYEQYF.

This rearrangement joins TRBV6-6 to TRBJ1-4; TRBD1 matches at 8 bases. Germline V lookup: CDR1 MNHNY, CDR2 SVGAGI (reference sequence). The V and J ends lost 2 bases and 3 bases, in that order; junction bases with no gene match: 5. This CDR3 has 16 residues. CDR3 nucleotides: TGTGCCAGCAGTTACGGTGGGACAGGAGCTAATGAAAAACTGTTTTTT. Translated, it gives CASSYGGTGANEKLFF.

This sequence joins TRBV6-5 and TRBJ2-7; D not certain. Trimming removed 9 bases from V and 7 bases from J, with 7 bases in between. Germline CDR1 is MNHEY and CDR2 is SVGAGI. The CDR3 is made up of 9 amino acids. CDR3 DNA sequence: TGTGCCAGACCGGAGGAGCAGTACTTC. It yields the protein CARPEEQYF.